These 30 T cell receptor beta chains were all obtained from the same sample, sequenced in a study of blood T cells in healthy people across ages. A second PCR of about 7 to 12 cycles used a sample-barcoded 5' primer and a J-beta primer mix. Each CDR3 protein is one row after TCRdb ran MiXCR on the 5' RACE reads. The table records some 1.5 million distinct CDR3 sequences, 28% of them present only once. Sequencing input: blood. All receptors come from a woman between 25 and 40 years old in good health.

The chain recombines TRBV20-1 with TRBJ2-5, with 9 nucleotides matching TRBD2. TRBJ2-4 matches the DNA end more closely, so the J call is doubtful. The germline V gene has CDR1 DFQATT and CDR2 SNEGSKA (reference sequence). The CDR3 is 12 amino acids. In DNA, the CDR3 is TGCAGTGCTGATAGCGGGAGTCGCATTCAGTACTTC. Its translation: CSADSGSRIQYF.

The table lists this clonotype with a few counts. The genes are TRBV5-1 and TRBJ2-3; D is undetermined. V was shortened by 3 bases and J by 6 bases, with 11 bases between the two germline ends. Germline V gene lookup returns CDR1 SGHRS and CDR2 YFSETQ. The CDR3 covers 13 residues. CDR3: CASSSRRWDTQYF. In DNA form, the CDR3 reads TGCGCCAGCAGCTCGAGACGGTGGGATACGCAGTATTTT.

This clonotype was picked up a small number of times. A much larger clone sits a single nucleotide away, making a read error possible. The chain employs TRBV20-1 and TRBJ2-5; D assignment may be TRBD1 or TRBD2 (5 bases each). The CDR3 has 15 amino acids. Germline V gene sequence: CDR1 DFQATT, CDR2 SNEGSKA (reference sequence). V was shortened by 2 bases and J by 4 bases, with 17 bases between the two germline ends. Here the CDR3 DNA reads TGCAGTGCTAGATCGCTCGGGGCAGATCGAGAGACCCAGTACTTC. Amino acid sequence: CSARSLGADRETQYF.

This clonotype was seen repeatedly, ten times or more. The chain carries TRBV7-2 and TRBJ2-7; 7 bases agree with TRBD1. The CDR3 consists of 14 residues. Germline V CDR1 and CDR2: SGHTA, FQGNSA. With V trimmed by 3 bases and J by 0 bases, 2 bases remained unmatched. CDR3 sequence: CASSFDRDSYEQYF. CDR3 DNA: TGTGCCAGCAGCTTTGACAGGGACTCCTACGAGCAGTACTTC.

Notes on this clonotype: A read error may explain this, as a much larger clone is one base away. J is TRBJ2-1 and V is TRBV29-1; D may correspond to TRBD1 or TRBD2 (5 bases each). This CDR3 spans 14 amino acids. CDR1 is SQVTM and CDR2 is ANQGSEA in the germline V gene. V dropped 3 bases and J dropped 13 bases, with 22 bases sitting between them. The CDR3 nucleotides read TGCAGCGTTGATCGAGGGTACGGCCCAGGGACCCAGTTCTTC. This encodes CSVDRGYGPGTQFF.

This clonotype was seen only a few times. The V and J genes are TRBV10-3 and TRBJ1-5, with D possibly being TRBD1 (5 bases). The CDR3 is 17 amino acids. The V gene lost 0 bases and the J gene lost 7 bases, with 19 bases spanning the gap. CDR1 ENHRY and CDR2 SYGVKD come from the germline V gene. The CDR3 protein is CAISESTPWQGGQPQHF. In nucleotides, the CDR3 is TGTGCCATCAGTGAGTCGACTCCTTGGCAGGGTGGCCAGCCCCAGCATTTT.

V usage is TRBV7-2 and J usage is TRBJ2-3; 13 nucleotides match TRBD2. V shed 6 bases, J shed 4 bases, and the junction held 7 bases outside the gene matches. Germline values: CDR1 SGHTA, CDR2 FQGNSA. This CDR3 comprises 16 residues. The CDR3 loop is CASRGGLAGVADTQYF. CDR3 bases: TGTGCCAGCAGGGGCGGACTAGCGGGAGTGGCAGATACGCAGTATTTT. The full variable domain, completed using reference TRBV7-2 and TRBJ2-3, is GAGVSQSPSNKVTEKGKDVELRCDPISGHTALYWYRQSLGQGLEFLIYFQGNSAPDKSGLPSDRFSAERTGGSVSTLTIQRTQQEDSAVYLCASRGGLAGVADTQYFGPGTRLTVL.

J is TRBJ1-6 and V is TRBV2, with 8 bases fitting TRBD1. The CDR3 contains 14 residues. V lost 6 bases and J lost 8; bases outside the gene matches: 6. Germline values: CDR1 SNHLY, CDR2 FYNNEI. For the CDR3, the DNA is TGTGCCAGCAGATGGACAGGGATGTATTCACCCCTCCACTTT. It encodes CASRWTGMYSPLHF.

This clonotype was seen more than once but under ten times. The rearrangement uses TRBV7-2 and TRBJ2-3; D is possibly TRBD1 (5 bases). Germline values: CDR1 SGHTA, CDR2 FQGNSA. This CDR3 has 14 residues. V was pared by 1 base and J by 6 bases, with 11 bases between. The CDR3 here is CASSLGSYRDTQYF. DNA for the CDR3: TGTGCCAGCAGCTTAGGCAGCTACAGGGATACGCAGTATTTT.

This clonotype was picked up a small number of times. The V call is TRBV27, the J call TRBJ2-7; the D gene is possibly TRBD2 (5 bases). CDR1 and CDR2 from the germline V gene are MNHEY and SMNVEV (reference sequence). The CDR3 sequence is 14 residues long. Trimming took off 3 bases at V and 5 bases at J, with 14 bases between the two ends. CDR3: CASSFRGILHEQYF. The DNA of the CDR3 is TGTGCCAGCAGTTTCAGAGGGATTCTCCACGAGCAGTACTTC.

The J gene is TRBJ2-7, the V gene TRBV24-1; 11 positions agree with TRBD1. Germline lookup yields CDR1 KGHDR and CDR2 SFDVKD. Trimming cost V 3 bases and J 3 bases; bases outside gene matches: 9. This CDR3 comprises 17 residues. CDR3 sequence (DNA): TGTGCCACCAGTGATGCATCCGGGACAGGGGGACGCTACGAGCAGTACTTC. Encoded protein: CATSDASGTGGRYEQYF.

This clonotype was counted between two and nine times. CDR3 in amino acids: CASSQTPYQETQYF. The DNA of the CDR3 is TGTGCCAGCAGTCAAACCCCTTACCAAGAGACCCAGTACTTC. The gene calls are TRBV27 and TRBJ2-5, with unresolved D. This CDR3 comprises 14 residues. Trimming removed 5 bases from V and 0 bases from J, with 10 bases in between. Germline V lookup: CDR1 MNHEY, CDR2 SMNVEV (reference sequence).

This clonotype was seen at least ten times. The chain joins TRBV10-3 to TRBJ2-1; D might be TRBD1 or TRBD2, each matching 5 bases. The germline V and J ends were trimmed by 8 bases and 4 bases, with 18 bases remaining between them. CDR1 is ENHRY, CDR2 SYGVKD, per germline. The CDR3 runs to 15 residues. The CDR3 is CAIGGSAGQYNEQFF. CDR3 nucleotide sequence: TGTGCCATCGGGGGTTCGGCGGGTCAATACAATGAGCAGTTCTTC.

The gene calls are TRBV5-5 and TRBJ1-2, with D possibly matching TRBD1 (6 bases). CDR1 SGHKS and CDR2 YYEKEE come from the germline V gene (reference sequence). This CDR3 comprises 16 residues. The V and J ends lost 4 bases and 7 bases respectively, with 23 bases between them. CDR3 nucleotides: TGTGCCAGCAGCCTGGGACATGAGATACCTACCGGTGGCTACACCTTC. This translates into CASSLGHEIPTGGYTF.

This clonotype appeared many times. V is TRBV12-3 or TRBV12-4 and J is TRBJ1-5; D unclear. This CDR3 has 14 residues. Trimming shortened V by 3 bases and J by 4 bases, and 10 bases separated the two germline ends. The CDR3 here is CASSFRGGNQPQHF. The CDR3 bases are TGTGCCAGCAGTTTTCGGGGTGGAAATCAGCCCCAGCATTTT.

V gene TRBV15 combines with J gene TRBJ1-5; no reliable D call. The CDR3 totals 15 residues. Germline CDR1 reads LNHNV; CDR2 reads YYDKDF (reference sequence). V lost 0 bases and J 9 bases, leaving 15 bases between the germline ends. The CDR3 loop is CATSRDARLGRPQHF. CDR3 nucleotides: TGTGCCACCAGCAGAGATGCGAGATTGGGTCGGCCCCAGCATTTT.

This clonotype was counted a few times. The V gene is TRBV2, the J gene TRBJ1-4, with D unresolved. V shed 6 bases and J shed 6 bases, with 11 bases lying between them. CDR1 is SNHLY, CDR2 FYNNEI, per germline. CDR3 length equals 13 residues. Here the CDR3 DNA reads TGTGCCAGCAGGATAATTTTGGATGAAAAACTGTTTTTT. Translation: CASRIILDEKLFF.

The V gene is TRBV5-1, the J gene TRBJ1-1, with TRBD1 identical over 7 bases. The germline CDR1 and CDR2 sequences are SGHRS and YFSETQ. CDR3 length equals 16 residues. V was clipped by 3 bases and J by 1 base; unmatched bases: 9. CDR3 bases: TGCGCCAGCAGCTCTCAACCAACAGGGGAGAACACTGAAGCTTTCTTT. Its protein is CASSSQPTGENTEAFF.

Concerning this clonotype: It may be a read error: a sequence one base away is much more abundant. J is TRBJ2-7 and V is TRBV4-3; D possibly corresponds to TRBD1 (6 bases). This CDR3 has 15 amino acids. Germline assignment: CDR1 LGHNA and CDR2 YSLEER. Trimming removed 1 base from V and 2 bases from J, with 12 bases in between. In DNA form, the CDR3 reads TGCGCCAGCAGCCAAGTGACAGGTGAACCCTACGAGCAGTACGTC. Translating it yields CASSQVTGEPYEQYV.

There are many counts of this clonotype. The V and J genes are TRBV7-2 and TRBJ2-5; 10 nucleotides line up with TRBD2. This CDR3 comprises 15 residues. Germline V gene lookup returns CDR1 SGHTA and CDR2 FQGNSA. The ends lost 5 bases at V and 5 bases at J; junction bases unmatched: 8. The chain's CDR3 is CASSPPGLARETQYF. CDR3 DNA: TGTGCCAGCAGCCCTCCGGGACTAGCGAGGGAGACCCAGTACTTC.

This rearrangement joins TRBV5-1 to TRBJ1-2, with a tentative D call TRBD1 (5 bases). CDR1 is SGHRS, CDR2 YFSETQ, per germline. V was shortened by 4 bases and J by 3 bases, with 16 bases between the two germline ends. The CDR3 loop spans 15 amino acids. CDR3 coding DNA: TGCGCCAGCAGCATCCCCGGGACCTCGGACTATGGCTACACCTTC. It is translated as CASSIPGTSDYGYTF.

CDR3 sequence reads: CASSLELAGTQYEQFF. CDR3 coding DNA: TGTGCCAGCAGCTTAGAACTAGCGGGAACTCAATATGAGCAGTTCTTC. The chain recombines TRBV5-6 with TRBJ2-1; TRBD2 agrees at 10 bases. The CDR3 runs to 16 residues. Germline CDR1 reads SGHDT; CDR2 reads YYEEEE. Germline trimming cut 2 bases from V and 8 bases from J; bases unmatched to any gene: 10.

CDR3 bases: TGCGCCAGCAAGACCAATCAGCCCTACGAGCAGTACTTC. This sequence encodes CASKTNQPYEQYF. The chain joins TRBV5-1 to TRBJ2-7; D gene uncertain. Trimming took 6 bases from V and 2 from J, leaving 12 bases between them. This CDR3 comprises 13 residues. Germline-derived CDR1 and CDR2 are SGHRS and YFSETQ.

This clonotype was found a few times. The chain carries TRBV5-1 and TRBJ1-2; the D is unclear. With 0 bases removed from V and 4 bases from J, the gap between germline ends came to 10 bases. CDR1 and CDR2 from the germline V gene are SGHRS and YFSETQ. CDR3 length: 14 residues. The CDR3 spells CASSLVAGVYGYTF. Written as DNA, the CDR3 is TGCGCCAGCAGCTTGGTTGCGGGAGTCTATGGCTACACCTTC. Combining the CDR3 with reference TRBV5-1 and TRBJ1-2 gives the whole variable domain KAGVTQTPRYLIKTRGQQVTLSCSPISGHRSVSWYQQTPGQGLQFLFEYFSETQRNKGNFPGRFSGRQFSNSRSEMNVSTLELGDSALYLCASSLVAGVYGYTFGSGTRLTVV.

V and J are TRBV9 and TRBJ2-7; 8 positions match TRBD1. The J call is in doubt because the DNA end fits TRBJ2-5 better. There are 16 residues in the CDR3. Germline CDR1 is SGDLS and CDR2 is YYNGEE. The CDR3 DNA follows: TGTGCCAGCAGCCCATACGGACAGGGCCGTATGGAGACCCAGTACTTC. Translation: CASSPYGQGRMETQYF.

This clonotype was found a few times. The V gene is TRBV19, the J gene TRBJ2-4; the D gene could be TRBD1 or TRBD2 (5 bases each). CDR3 size: 16 residues. The germline V and J ends were trimmed by 2 bases and 5 bases, with 16 bases remaining between them. Germline V lookup: CDR1 LNHDA, CDR2 SQIVND (reference sequence). CDR3 in amino acids: CASSITRGAGENIQYF. Written as DNA, the CDR3 is TGTGCCAGTAGTATAACGAGGGGCGCAGGAGAAAACATTCAGTACTTC.

This clonotype was seen many times. The chain combines TRBV12-3 or TRBV12-4 with TRBJ2-7, with 7 bases fitting TRBD1. V lost 3 bases, J lost 3 bases, and 8 bases stayed unmatched. There are 15 residues in the CDR3. The CDR3 region is CASSLTGQSFYEQYF. DNA for the CDR3: TGTGCCAGCAGTTTGACGGGACAGTCGTTCTACGAGCAGTACTTC.

This clonotype has at least ten counts. An end of the junction differs from the germline gene, which may be a read error. The chain couples TRBV4-1 to TRBJ1-4, with D possibly TRBD1 on 5 matching bases. The CDR3 contains 14 residues. The germline V gene has CDR1 MGHRA and CDR2 YSYEKL. DNA for the CDR3: TGCGCCAGCAGTCAAGAGGAAAGGGGTGAAAAACTGTTTTTT. Amino acids: CASSQEERGEKLFF.

This clonotype was counted at least ten times. The V and J genes are TRBV29-1 and TRBJ2-3; 7 nucleotides align to TRBD2. CDR1 is SQVTM and CDR2 is ANQGSEA in the germline V gene. The J segment lost 0 bases and the V segment lost 7 bases, leaving 7 bases of the junction unmatched. The CDR3 is 14 amino acids. The DNA of the CDR3 is TGCAGCGCTAAGAGCGGGGTTAGCACAGATACGCAGTATTTT. This sequence encodes CSAKSGVSTDTQYF.

The chain is built from TRBV6-2 or TRBV6-3 and TRBJ2-1, with 12 bases identical to TRBD1. With 4 bases clipped from V and 6 bases from J, the junction kept 4 bases outside the gene matches. The CDR3 has 15 residues. Germline-derived CDR1 and CDR2 are MNHEY and SVGEGT. The CDR3 nucleotides read TGTGCCAGCAGTTCGGGACAGGGGGCCATCAATGAGCAGTTCTTC. Translated: CASSSGQGAINEQFF.